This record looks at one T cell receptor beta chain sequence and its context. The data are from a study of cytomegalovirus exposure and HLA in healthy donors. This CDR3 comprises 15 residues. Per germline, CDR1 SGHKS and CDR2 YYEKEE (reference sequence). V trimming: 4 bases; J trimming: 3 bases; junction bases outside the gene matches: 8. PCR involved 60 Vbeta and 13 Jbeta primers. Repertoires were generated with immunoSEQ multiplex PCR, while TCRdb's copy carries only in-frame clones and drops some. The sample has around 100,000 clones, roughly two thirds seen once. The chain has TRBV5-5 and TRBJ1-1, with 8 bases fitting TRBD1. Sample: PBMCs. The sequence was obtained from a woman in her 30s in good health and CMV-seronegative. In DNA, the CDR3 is TGTGCCAGCAGCCACAGACAGGGGAGGGACACTGAAGCTTTCTTT. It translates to CASSHRQGRDTEAFF.